This T cell receptor beta chain was observed in a study of technical replicates of blood from several donors. Trimming took off 4 bases at V and 1 base at J, with 34 bases between the two ends. The germline CDR1 and CDR2 sequences are SNHLY and FYNNEI. This CDR3 has 22 residues. Using immunoSEQ multiplex PCR, the repertoire was profiled, and TCRdb retains in-frame clones only, with some absent. In the table there are over 70,000 clones, about 96% of which are singletons. This receptor was obtained from a human donor in good health. This rearrangement joins TRBV2 to TRBJ1-1; possibly TRBD1 for D (6 bases). Sequenced material: T cells isolated from PBMCs. For the CDR3, the DNA is TGTGCCAGCAGTGGACGGACAGAGAACACTGAAGCCCTAAGGACAGAGAACACTGAAGCTTTCTTT. As protein: CASSGRTENTEALRTENTEAFF. Supplemented by reference TRBV2 and TRBJ1-1, the full variable domain reads EPEVTQTPSHQVTQMGQEVILRCVPISNHLYFYWYRQILGQKVEFLVSFYNNEISEKSEIFDDQFSVERPDGSNFTLKIRSTKLEDSAMYFCASSGRTENTEALRTENTEAFFGQGTRLTVV.